This T cell receptor beta chain was captured in a study of blood T cell repertoires in COVID-19. Produced via immunoSEQ multiplex PCR; TCRdb's table is partial and in-frame only. The table records 120,000 to 150,000 clones, about nine tenths of them present only once. The V gene lost 9 bases and the J gene lost 1 base, with 15 bases spanning the gap. CDR3 length: 14 residues. The germline CDR1 and CDR2 sequences are ENHRY and SYGVKD. This chain links TRBV10-3 with TRBJ1-2; D is perhaps TRBD1 (6 bases). Sequences were obtained from peripheral blood. The TCR comes from a human donor with COVID-19, enrolled during active disease. The donor label of this sample is uncertain. This CDR3 is CAISNRDINYGYTF. In DNA, the CDR3 is TGTGCCATTTCGAACCGGGACATTAACTATGGCTACACCTTC.